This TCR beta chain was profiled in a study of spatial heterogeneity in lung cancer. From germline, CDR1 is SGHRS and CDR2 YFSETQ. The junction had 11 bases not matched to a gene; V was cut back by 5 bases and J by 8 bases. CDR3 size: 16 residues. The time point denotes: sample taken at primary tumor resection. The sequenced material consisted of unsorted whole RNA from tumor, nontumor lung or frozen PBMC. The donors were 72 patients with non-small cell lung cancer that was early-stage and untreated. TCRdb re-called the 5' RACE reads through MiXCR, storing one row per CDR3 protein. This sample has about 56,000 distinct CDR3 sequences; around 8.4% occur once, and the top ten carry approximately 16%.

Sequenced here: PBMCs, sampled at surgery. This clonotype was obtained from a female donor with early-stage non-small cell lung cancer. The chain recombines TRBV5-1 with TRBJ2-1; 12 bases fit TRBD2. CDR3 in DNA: TGCGCCAGCAGTTCCATTTCGGGACTAGCGGGCTATGAGCAGTTCTTC. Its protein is CASSSISGLAGYEQFF.